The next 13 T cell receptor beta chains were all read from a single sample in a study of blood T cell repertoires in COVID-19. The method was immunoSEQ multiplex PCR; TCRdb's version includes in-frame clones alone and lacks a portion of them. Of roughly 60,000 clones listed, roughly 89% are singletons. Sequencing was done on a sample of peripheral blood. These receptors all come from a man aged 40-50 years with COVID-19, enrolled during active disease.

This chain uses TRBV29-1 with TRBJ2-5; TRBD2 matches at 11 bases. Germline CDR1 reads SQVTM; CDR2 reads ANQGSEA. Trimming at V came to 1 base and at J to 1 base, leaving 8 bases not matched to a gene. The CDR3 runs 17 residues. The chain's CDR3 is CSVEALTSGSFQETQYF. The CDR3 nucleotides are TGCAGCGTTGAAGCCCTAACTAGCGGGAGTTTCCAAGAGACCCAGTACTTC. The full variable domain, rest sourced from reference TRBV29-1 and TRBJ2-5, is SAVISQKPSRDICQRGTSLTIQCQVDSQVTMMFWYRQQPGQSLTLIATANQGSEATYESGFVIDKFPISRPNLTFSTLTVSNMSPEDSSIYLCSVEALTSGSFQETQYFGPGTRLLVL.

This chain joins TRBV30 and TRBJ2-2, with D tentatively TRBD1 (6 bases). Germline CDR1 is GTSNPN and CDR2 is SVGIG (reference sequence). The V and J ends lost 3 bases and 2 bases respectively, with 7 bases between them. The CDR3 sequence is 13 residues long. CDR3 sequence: CAWRQGNTGELFF. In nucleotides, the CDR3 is TGTGCCTGGAGACAGGGAAACACCGGGGAGCTGTTTTTT.

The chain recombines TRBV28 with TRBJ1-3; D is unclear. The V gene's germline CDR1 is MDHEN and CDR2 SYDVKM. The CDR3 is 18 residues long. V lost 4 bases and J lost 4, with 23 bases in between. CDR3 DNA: TGTGCCAGCAGTTCCCGCGGATTGCTGTCTCTATACGGAAACACCATATATTTT. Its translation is CASSSRGLLSLYGNTIYF.

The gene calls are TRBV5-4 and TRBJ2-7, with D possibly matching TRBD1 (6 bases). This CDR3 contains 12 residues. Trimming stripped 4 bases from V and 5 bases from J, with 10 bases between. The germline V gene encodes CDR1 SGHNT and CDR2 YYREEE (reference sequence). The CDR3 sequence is CASSPRGNEQYF. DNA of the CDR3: TGTGCCAGCAGCCCTAGGGGGAACGAGCAGTACTTC.

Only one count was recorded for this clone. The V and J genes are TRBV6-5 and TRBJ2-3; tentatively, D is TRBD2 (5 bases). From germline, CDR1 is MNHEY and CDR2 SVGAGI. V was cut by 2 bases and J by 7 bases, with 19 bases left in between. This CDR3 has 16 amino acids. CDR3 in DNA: TGTGCCAGCAGTTACCGGGGAAGTAGGGAAGGGAATACGCAGTATTTT. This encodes CASSYRGSREGNTQYF.

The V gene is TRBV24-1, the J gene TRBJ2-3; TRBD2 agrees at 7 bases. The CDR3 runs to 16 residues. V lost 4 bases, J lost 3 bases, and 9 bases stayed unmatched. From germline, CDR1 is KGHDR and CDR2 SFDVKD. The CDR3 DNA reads TGTGCCACCAGTGAAGCGGCGGGAGATGGTACAGATACGCAGTATTTT. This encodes CATSEAAGDGTDTQYF.

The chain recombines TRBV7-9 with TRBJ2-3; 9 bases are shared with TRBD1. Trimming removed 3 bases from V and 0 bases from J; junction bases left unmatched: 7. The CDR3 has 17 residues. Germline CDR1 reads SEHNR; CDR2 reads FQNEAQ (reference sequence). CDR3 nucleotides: TGTGCCAGCAGCTTCGGGACAGGGTCGTGGAGCACAGATACGCAGTATTTT. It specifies CASSFGTGSWSTDTQYF.

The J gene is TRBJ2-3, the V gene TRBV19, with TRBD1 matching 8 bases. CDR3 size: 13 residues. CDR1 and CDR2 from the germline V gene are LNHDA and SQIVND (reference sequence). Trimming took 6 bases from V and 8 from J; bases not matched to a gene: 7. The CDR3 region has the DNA TGTGCCAGTAGACCAGGACAGGGAGGTACGCAGTATTTT. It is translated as CASRPGQGGTQYF. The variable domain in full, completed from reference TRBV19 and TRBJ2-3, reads DGGITQSPKYLFRKEGQNVTLSCEQNLNHDAMYWYRQDPGQGLRLIYYSQIVNDFQKGDIAEGYSVSREKKESFPLTVTSAQKNPTAFYLCASRPGQGGTQYFGPGTRLTVL.

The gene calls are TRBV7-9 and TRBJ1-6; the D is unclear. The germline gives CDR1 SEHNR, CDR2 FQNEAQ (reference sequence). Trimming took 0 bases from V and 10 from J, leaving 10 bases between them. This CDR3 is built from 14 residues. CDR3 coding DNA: TGTGCCAGCAGCTTAGCGCGGGGTTGGTCACCCCTCCACTTT. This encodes CASSLARGWSPLHF.

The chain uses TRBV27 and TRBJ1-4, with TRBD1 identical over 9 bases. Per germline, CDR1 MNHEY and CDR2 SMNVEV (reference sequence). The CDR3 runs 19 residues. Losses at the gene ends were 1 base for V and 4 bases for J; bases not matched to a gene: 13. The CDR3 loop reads CASSLYPGQGNLGNEKLFF. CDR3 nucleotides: TGTGCCAGCAGTTTATATCCGGGACAGGGTAACTTGGGTAATGAAAAACTGTTTTTT.

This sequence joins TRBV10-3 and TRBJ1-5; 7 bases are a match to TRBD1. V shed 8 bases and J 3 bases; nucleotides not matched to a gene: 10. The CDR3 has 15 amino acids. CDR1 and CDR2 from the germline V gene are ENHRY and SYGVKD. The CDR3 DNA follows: TGTGCCATCGCCGACCAGGGACAGCTCAATCAGCCCCAGCATTTT. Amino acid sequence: CAIADQGQLNQPQHF.

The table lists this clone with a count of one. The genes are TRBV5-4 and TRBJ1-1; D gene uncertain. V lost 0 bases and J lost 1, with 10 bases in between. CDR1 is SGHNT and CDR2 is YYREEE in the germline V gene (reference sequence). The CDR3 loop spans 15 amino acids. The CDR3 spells CASSLGQTPNTEAFF. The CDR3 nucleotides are TGTGCCAGCAGCTTGGGGCAAACCCCGAACACTGAAGCTTTCTTT.

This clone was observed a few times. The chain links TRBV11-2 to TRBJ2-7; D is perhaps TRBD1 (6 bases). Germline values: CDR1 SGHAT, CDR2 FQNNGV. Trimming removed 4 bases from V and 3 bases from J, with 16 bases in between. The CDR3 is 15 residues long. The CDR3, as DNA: TGTGCCAGCAGCTCATCGTGGGGGCTTGGCTACGAGCAGTACTTC. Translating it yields CASSSSWGLGYEQYF.